Shown below are 27 T cell receptor beta chains from a single sample sequenced in a study of a mutant IDH1 vaccine in newly diagnosed glioma. TCRdb's copy holds only in-frame clones and misses some; the assay was immunoSEQ multiplex PCR. The data show tens of thousands of clones, around 80% seen once. Described time point: week 11, during vaccination. The study gave 300 ug of mutant IDH1 20-mer peptide per vaccine dose, with topical imiquimod. No antigen is known for these receptors. Sequenced material: PBMCs, taken from a glioma patient whose treatment included an IDH1 peptide vaccine. The receptors come from a man aged 50-59 years with glioma.

The chain is built from TRBV7-9 and TRBJ2-1, with D tentatively TRBD2 (6 bases). Per germline, CDR1 SEHNR and CDR2 FQNEAQ (reference sequence). There are 17 residues in the CDR3. With 5 bases removed from V and 3 bases from J, the gap between germline ends came to 20 bases. CDR3 nucleotides: TGTGCCAGCAGCCTAGGAGGAGGTCTAGCGTTCTACAATGAGCAGTTCTTC. Translating gives CASSLGGGLAFYNEQFF. The complete variable domain, with remaining parts taken from reference TRBV7-9 and TRBJ2-1, reads DTGVSQNPRHKITKRGQNVTFRCDPISEHNRLYWYRQTLGQGPEFLTYFQNEAQLEKSRLLSDRFSAERPKGSFSTLEIQRTEQGDSAMYLCASSLGGGLAFYNEQFFGPGTRLTVL.

This clone was detected a few times. One junction end does not reproduce the germline sequence, and a read error may be involved. The gene calls are TRBV5-1 and TRBJ2-2; D is possibly TRBD1 or TRBD2 (5 bases each). Germline-derived CDR1 and CDR2 are SGHRS and YFSETQ. This CDR3 region has 14 residues. The CDR3 bases are TGCGCCAGCAGAAGGGACGGGAACGCCGGGGAGCTGTTTTTT. Encoded protein: CASRRDGNAGELFF.

The chain couples TRBV5-4 to TRBJ2-1; 7 bases are a match to TRBD2. The CDR3 is made up of 16 amino acids. From germline, CDR1 is SGHNT and CDR2 YYREEE (reference sequence). The ends lost 7 bases at V and 0 bases at J; junction bases unmatched: 10. The CDR3 DNA follows: TGTGCCAGCCTCCTTCTGCGGGGGAGCTCCTACAATGAGCAGTTCTTC. Encoded protein: CASLLLRGSSYNEQFF. Supplemented by reference TRBV5-4 and TRBJ2-1, the full variable domain reads ETGVTQSPTHLIKTRGQQVTLRCSSQSGHNTVSWYQQALGQGPQFIFQYYREEENGRGNFPPRFSGLQFPNYSSELNVNALELDDSALYLCASLLLRGSSYNEQFFGPGTRLTVL.

The CDR3 DNA reads as TGTGCCAGCAGCCCCGGGACAGGGGTGATGAACACTGAAGCTTTCTTT. Its translation is CASSPGTGVMNTEAFF. V and J are TRBV6-6 and TRBJ1-1, with TRBD1 identical over 10 bases. The junction had 7 bases not matched to a gene; V was cut back by 6 bases and J by 0 bases. CDR1 and CDR2 from the germline V gene are MNHNY and SVGAGI (reference sequence). CDR3 length: 16 residues.

The chain joins TRBV18 to TRBJ1-1; D call uncertain. Looked up from germline, CDR1 is KGHSH and CDR2 is LQKENI. CDR3 length: 13 residues. With 6 bases removed from V and 0 bases from J, the gap between germline ends came to 8 bases. The CDR3 spells CASSSNLNTEAFF. CDR3 DNA sequence: TGTGCCAGCTCTTCCAACCTGAACACTGAAGCTTTCTTT.

This clone was recorded a few times. The chain carries TRBV19 and TRBJ1-6; D may be TRBD1 (5 bases). V lost 6 bases and J 7 bases, leaving 16 bases between the germline ends. The CDR3 length is 15 residues. Germline lookup yields CDR1 LNHDA and CDR2 SQIVND (reference sequence). This CDR3 reads CASSMSGPQNSPLHF. The DNA of the CDR3 is TGTGCCAGTAGCATGTCGGGACCGCAAAATTCACCCCTCCACTTT.

This clone has only one observation. The chain joins TRBV2 to TRBJ2-1; D is possibly TRBD2 (5 bases). CDR1 and CDR2 (germline): SNHLY, FYNNEI. V gave up 8 bases and J gave up 7 bases, with 15 bases separating them. The CDR3 has 13 amino acids. CDR3 nucleotide sequence: TGTGCCAGCTCCTACTTCGGGGATAATGAGCAGTTCTTC. This translates into CASSYFGDNEQFF.

This rearrangement joins TRBV10-3 to TRBJ2-1; D gene uncertain. The V end was cut by 10 bases, the J end by 3 bases, with 16 bases between. CDR3 length: 14 amino acids. Germline V gene lookup returns CDR1 ENHRY and CDR2 SYGVKD. The CDR3 sequence: CATRYSDIYNEQFF. The CDR3 nucleotides read TGTGCCACCCGCTACTCCGACATCTACAATGAGCAGTTCTTC.

The CDR3 region has the DNA TGTGCCACCAGCAGGACAGGGAACTATGGCTACACCTTC. Protein: CATSRTGNYGYTF. V is TRBV15 and J is TRBJ1-2, with TRBD1 matching over 7 bases. V shed 3 bases, J shed 2 bases, and the junction held 0 bases outside the gene matches. This CDR3 contains 13 residues. Looked up from germline, CDR1 is LNHNV and CDR2 is YYDKDF (reference sequence). The variable domain in full, completed from reference TRBV15 and TRBJ1-2, reads DAMVIQNPRYQVTQFGKPVTLSCSQTLNHNVMYWYQQKSSQAPKLLFHYYDKDFNNEADTPDNFQSRRPNTSFCFLDIRSPGLGDTAMYLCATSRTGNYGYTFGSGTRLTVV.

The sample holds a few counts of this clone. This chain connects TRBV19 to TRBJ1-2; D is perhaps TRBD1 (6 bases). The CDR3 loop spans 13 amino acids. Trimming shortened V by 7 bases and J by 3 bases, and 12 bases separated the two germline ends. Germline V gives CDR1 LNHDA, CDR2 SQIVND (reference sequence). In DNA form, the CDR3 reads TGTGCCAGTAACCCGGACAGCGACTATGGCTACACCTTC. It yields the protein CASNPDSDYGYTF. The complete variable domain, with remaining parts taken from reference TRBV19 and TRBJ1-2, reads DGGITQSPKYLFRKEGQNVTLSCEQNLNHDAMYWYRQDPGQGLRLIYYSQIVNDFQKGDIAEGYSVSREKKESFPLTVTSAQKNPTAFYLCASNPDSDYGYTFGSGTRLTVV.

The genes are TRBV27 and TRBJ2-2; D not certain. The germline CDR1 and CDR2 sequences are MNHEY and SMNVEV (reference sequence). Trimming removed 5 bases at V and 0 bases at J, with 7 bases between. The CDR3 is 14 residues long. This CDR3 is CASSNFSNTGELFF. CDR3 nucleotide sequence: TGTGCCAGCAGTAACTTTTCGAACACCGGGGAGCTGTTTTTT.

The chain employs TRBV5-5 and TRBJ2-3, with D uncertain. The germline V gene has CDR1 SGHKS and CDR2 YYEKEE (reference sequence). V was clipped by 4 bases and J by 4 bases, with 13 bases between them. The CDR3 runs to 14 residues. The CDR3 bases are TGTGCCAGCAGCCAGGACGGTGTCGCAGATACGCAGTATTTT. Translated: CASSQDGVADTQYF.

The genes are TRBV6-6 and TRBJ1-2; D is possibly TRBD1 (6 bases). The germline V gene has CDR1 MNHNY and CDR2 SVGAGI (reference sequence). The CDR3 runs to 15 residues. V shed 6 bases and J shed 4 bases, with 18 bases lying between them. CDR3 coding DNA: TGTGCCAGCAGGAGCGGGAACAGGGACCTCTATGGCTACACCTTC. This sequence encodes CASRSGNRDLYGYTF.

V is TRBV19 and J is TRBJ2-4; TRBD1 matches 9 bases. From germline, CDR1 is LNHDA and CDR2 SQIVND (reference sequence). Trimming cost V 4 bases and J 1 base; bases outside gene matches: 5. The CDR3 spans 16 residues. The CDR3 bases are TGTGCCAGTAGTACACAGGGGGCGCACGCCAAAAACATTCAGTACTTC. Encoded protein: CASSTQGAHAKNIQYF.

This clone showed up just a few times. V usage is TRBV6-6 and J usage is TRBJ2-2; TRBD2 might be the D (6 bases). The V end lost 1 base, the J end lost 1 base, and 7 bases lay between the germline ends. Germline V gene data show CDR1 as MNHNY and CDR2 as SVGAGI (reference sequence). The CDR3 extends over 15 amino acids. The CDR3 protein is CASSYYGRNTGELFF. The CDR3 coding sequence is TGTGCCAGCAGTTACTACGGGAGGAACACCGGGGAGCTGTTTTTT.

The CDR3 sequence is CASSTTGGTEAFF. The CDR3 DNA reads as TGTGCCAGCAGCACAACAGGGGGCACTGAAGCTTTCTTT. This chain connects TRBV7-2 to TRBJ1-1; 8 nucleotides align to TRBD1. Looked up from germline, CDR1 is SGHTA and CDR2 is FQGNSA. V gave up 5 bases and J gave up 4 bases; unmatched junction bases: 3. The CDR3 contains 13 residues.

The V gene is TRBV7-9, the J gene TRBJ2-7; D is possibly TRBD1 (5 bases). V was shortened by 1 base and J by 6 bases, with 7 bases between the two germline ends. The CDR3 loop spans 12 amino acids. Per germline, CDR1 SEHNR and CDR2 FQNEAQ (reference sequence). This CDR3 reads CASSLGQIEQYF. Written as DNA, the CDR3 is TGTGCCAGCAGCTTAGGACAGATCGAGCAGTACTTC.

The rearrangement uses TRBV7-8 and TRBJ1-1; D call uncertain. Per germline, CDR1 SGHVS and CDR2 FQNEAQ. The CDR3 sequence is 12 residues long. Between the trimmed V and J ends, which lost 5 bases and 11 bases, there was a span of 15 bases. The CDR3: CASSRSGLFAFF. CDR3 nucleotide sequence: TGTGCCAGCAGCCGTAGCGGGCTATTTGCTTTCTTT. Full variable domain (rest looked up from reference TRBV7-8 and TRBJ1-1): GAGVSQSPRYKVAKRGQDVALRCDPISGHVSLFWYQQALGQGPEFLTYFQNEAQLDKSGLPSDRFFAERPEGSVSTLKIQRTQQEDSAVYLCASSRSGLFAFFGQGTRLTVV.

The rearrangement joins TRBV11-2 to TRBJ1-5, with D unresolved. From germline, CDR1 is SGHAT and CDR2 FQNNGV. There are 13 residues in the CDR3. Trimming removed 5 bases from V and 4 bases from J, with 9 bases in between. The CDR3 DNA reads TGTGCCAGCAGCATGGACGGAAATCAGCCCCAGCATTTT. Protein sequence: CASSMDGNQPQHF.

The DNA of the CDR3 is TGTGCCAGCAGCCCCTTTAGCGGGAACAGGGCATACGAGCAGTACTTC. It encodes CASSPFSGNRAYEQYF. The chain uses TRBV4-2 and TRBJ2-7; TRBD2 matches at 8 bases. The CDR3 extends over 16 amino acids. Trimming cost V 4 bases and J 4 bases; bases outside gene matches: 12. Per germline, CDR1 LGHNA and CDR2 YNFKEQ.

V and J are TRBV5-4 and TRBJ1-1, with no clear D. Deletions cut 5 bases from V and 4 bases from J, with 18 bases between. This CDR3 is 15 amino acids long. CDR1 and CDR2 (germline): SGHNT, YYREEE (reference sequence). The CDR3 region is CASRPSGAEGTEAFF. The DNA for the CDR3 is TGTGCCAGCAGGCCTAGTGGCGCGGAAGGCACTGAAGCTTTCTTT.

This clone was seen only once. V usage is TRBV5-6 and J usage is TRBJ1-5, with a possible D match to TRBD1 (5 bases). Trimming removed 4 bases at V and 4 bases at J, with 12 bases between. Per germline, CDR1 SGHDT and CDR2 YYEEEE. The CDR3 length is 14 residues. The CDR3 region has the DNA TGTGCCAGCAGCCGGTCAGGGAGGAATCAGCCCCAGCATTTT. Protein sequence: CASSRSGRNQPQHF.

The chain is built from TRBV6-1 and TRBJ2-2; tentatively, D is TRBD1 (6 bases). Trimming removed 3 bases at V and 4 bases at J, with 12 bases between. Germline V gene sequence: CDR1 MNHNS, CDR2 SASEGT. This CDR3 is built from 15 residues. The CDR3 is CASSDRGTITGELFF. CDR3 nucleotide sequence: TGTGCCAGCAGTGACCGAGGGACAATCACCGGGGAGCTGTTTTTT.

The chain combines TRBV19 with TRBJ2-2; 13 nucleotides agree with TRBD2. V shed 6 bases and J 6 bases; nucleotides not matched to a gene: 4. In germline, CDR1 is LNHDA, CDR2 SQIVND (reference sequence). The CDR3 runs 15 residues. CDR3 sequence reads: CASSRTSGSPGELFF. DNA of the CDR3: TGTGCCAGTAGCAGGACTAGCGGGAGCCCCGGGGAGCTGTTTTTT. The whole variable domain, remainder taken from reference TRBV19 and TRBJ2-2, is DGGITQSPKYLFRKEGQNVTLSCEQNLNHDAMYWYRQDPGQGLRLIYYSQIVNDFQKGDIAEGYSVSREKKESFPLTVTSAQKNPTAFYLCASSRTSGSPGELFFGEGSRLTVL.

V usage is TRBV10-3 and J usage is TRBJ2-5; TRBD1 matches at 10 bases. Trimming at V came to 6 bases and at J to 5 bases, leaving 9 bases not matched to a gene. The CDR3 totals 15 residues. Germline assignment: CDR1 ENHRY and CDR2 SYGVKD. The CDR3 region has the DNA TGTGCCATCAGGAAAGGACAGGGGGAGGTTGAGACCCAGTACTTC. Translated, it gives CAIRKGQGEVETQYF.

CDR3 nucleotides: TGTGCCAGCAGCGTATCCTCGGGACTAGGAAACACCGGGGAGCTGTTTTTT. Translated: CASSVSSGLGNTGELFF. V gene TRBV9 combines with J gene TRBJ2-2; 8 positions agree with TRBD2. V was pared by 1 base and J by 2 bases, with 7 bases of the junction left unmatched. The CDR3 extends over 17 amino acids. The germline V gene encodes CDR1 SGDLS and CDR2 YYNGEE.

The chain has TRBV5-6 and TRBJ2-7, with TRBD1 matching over 10 bases. V dropped 1 base and J dropped 2; count of bases not matched to a gene: 3. The CDR3 runs 15 residues. The germline V gene encodes CDR1 SGHDT and CDR2 YYEEEE. The CDR3 DNA sequence: TGTGCCAGCAGCTTGACCGGGACAGGGGCCTACGAGCAGTACTTC. Encoded protein: CASSLTGTGAYEQYF.